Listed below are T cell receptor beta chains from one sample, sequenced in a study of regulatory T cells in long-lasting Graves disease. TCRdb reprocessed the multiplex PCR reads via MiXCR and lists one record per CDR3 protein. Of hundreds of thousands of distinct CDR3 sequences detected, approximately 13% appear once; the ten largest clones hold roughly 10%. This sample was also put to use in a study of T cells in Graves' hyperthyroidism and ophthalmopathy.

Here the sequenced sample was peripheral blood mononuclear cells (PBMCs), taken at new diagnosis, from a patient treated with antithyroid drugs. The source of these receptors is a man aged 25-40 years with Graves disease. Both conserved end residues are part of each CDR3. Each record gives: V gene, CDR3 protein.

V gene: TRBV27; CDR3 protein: CASRGVRGHTQYF
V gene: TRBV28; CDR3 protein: CASNEAGGPYEQFF
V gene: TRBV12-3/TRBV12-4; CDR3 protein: CASSFALCYGYTF
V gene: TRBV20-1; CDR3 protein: CSAGTGWTEAFF
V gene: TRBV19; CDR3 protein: CASSTQGNTEAFF
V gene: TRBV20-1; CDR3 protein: CSARDVTGELFF
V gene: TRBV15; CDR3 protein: CATSRDWGNEQFF
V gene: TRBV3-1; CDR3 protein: CAGSPEGGVQFF
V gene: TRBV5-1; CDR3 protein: CASSLATGERETQYF
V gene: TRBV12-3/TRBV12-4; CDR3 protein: CASSGQGAVGSQPQHF
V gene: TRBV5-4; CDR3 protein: CASNSGTAPYEQYF
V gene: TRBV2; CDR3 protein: CASRETGIGELFF
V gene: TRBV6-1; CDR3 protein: CASRGVATGELFF
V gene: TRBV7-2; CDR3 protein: CASSLARRGTGTGELFF
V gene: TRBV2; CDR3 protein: CASPDLAGSQETQYF
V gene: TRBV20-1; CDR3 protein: CSAPQENTDTQYF
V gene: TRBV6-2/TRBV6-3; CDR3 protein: CASTRLAQDSFYEQYF
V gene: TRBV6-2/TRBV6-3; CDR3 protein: CASSGGDYSTETQYF
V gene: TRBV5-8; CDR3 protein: CASSLPASYEQYF
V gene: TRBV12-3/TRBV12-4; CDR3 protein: CASSFAYYGYTF
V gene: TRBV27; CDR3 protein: CASSFGHEQYF
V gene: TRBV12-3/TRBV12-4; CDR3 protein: CASRAGPSNEQYF
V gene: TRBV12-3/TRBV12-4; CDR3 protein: CASSLRSGTGELFF
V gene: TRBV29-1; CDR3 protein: CSVEAADYGYTF
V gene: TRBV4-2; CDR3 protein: CASSEPTHKGGYTF
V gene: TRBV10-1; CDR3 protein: CASSKLAGASDEQFF
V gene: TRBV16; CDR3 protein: CASSVQGLNTEAFF